A single sample gave rise to the 9 T cell receptor beta chains below, sequenced in a study of T cell responses to AZD1222 COVID-19 vaccine. The protocol was immunoSEQ multiplex PCR, while the TCRdb copy is restricted to in-frame clones and leaves out a portion. The data contain 89,000 or so clones, 80% to 90% of them singletons. Sequences were derived from peripheral blood, sampled on day 0 of AZD1222 vaccination. The receptors stem from an adult in good health.

This rearrangement joins TRBV27 to TRBJ2-7; 8 bases match TRBD2. Trimming at V came to 6 bases and at J to 0 bases, leaving 7 bases not matched to a gene. This CDR3 has 15 residues. Germline lookup yields CDR1 MNHEY and CDR2 SMNVEV (reference sequence). Written as DNA, the CDR3 is TGTGCCAGCAGGGTGCTAGCGGGCCACTCCTACGAGCAGTACTTC. It codes for CASRVLAGHSYEQYF.

V is TRBV4-1 and J is TRBJ2-4, with D perhaps matching TRBD2 (7 bases). The germline V gene encodes CDR1 MGHRA and CDR2 YSYEKL. The CDR3 consists of 16 residues. V lost 0 bases, J lost 5 bases, and 14 bases lay in between. In DNA form, the CDR3 reads TGCGCCAGCAGCCAAGATAGGGAGGGACATCAAAACATTCAGTACTTC. Amino acids: CASSQDREGHQNIQYF.

V is TRBV6-5 and J is TRBJ2-6; no reliable D call. The CDR3 totals 14 residues. Trimming cost V 1 base and J 0 bases, with 1 base left between them. From germline, CDR1 is MNHEY and CDR2 SVGAGI. CDR3 amino acids: CASSYYSGANVLTF. DNA for the CDR3: TGTGCCAGCAGTTACTACTCTGGGGCCAACGTCCTGACTTTC.

This chain uses TRBV19 with TRBJ2-2; tentatively, D is TRBD2 (6 bases). Germline V gives CDR1 LNHDA, CDR2 SQIVND (reference sequence). The length of the CDR3 is 14 residues. V gave up 3 bases and J gave up 3 bases, with 8 bases separating them. The CDR3 protein is CASSIRDYTGELFF. DNA for the CDR3: TGTGCCAGTAGTATCCGGGACTACACCGGGGAGCTGTTTTTT.

This chain connects TRBV3-1 (or the pseudogene TRBV3-2) to TRBJ2-2; D is possibly TRBD1 (5 bases). Germline V gene lookup returns CDR1 LGHDT and CDR2 YNNKEL (reference sequence). CDR3 length: 15 residues. Trimming took 0 bases from V and 4 from J, leaving 9 bases between them. CDR3 in amino acids: CASSQDNRPTGELFF. In nucleotides, the CDR3 is TGTGCCAGCAGCCAAGATAACAGGCCCACCGGGGAGCTGTTTTTT.

The chain recombines TRBV6-5 with TRBJ2-7; unclear D gene. This CDR3 is built from 12 residues. V lost 8 bases and J 0 bases, leaving 8 bases between the germline ends. Germline CDR1 MNHEY, CDR2 SVGAGI. The CDR3 reads CASGSGSYEQYF. CDR3 sequence (DNA): TGTGCCAGCGGCTCCGGCTCCTACGAGCAGTACTTC.

V and J are TRBV27 and TRBJ2-1, with 14 bases aligning to TRBD2. The germline gives CDR1 MNHEY, CDR2 SMNVEV (reference sequence). CDR3 length: 15 amino acids. The V segment lost 0 bases and the J segment 9 bases; nucleotides outside the gene matches: 1. The CDR3 coding sequence is TGTGCCAGCAGTTTATCGGGGACTAGCGGGAGTGAGCAGTTCTTC. It translates to CASSLSGTSGSEQFF.

The chain employs TRBV4-2 and TRBJ1-5, with a weak D call TRBD1 (6 bases). Germline V CDR1 and CDR2: LGHNA, YNFKEQ. This CDR3 has 16 residues. The V and J ends lost 1 base and 4 bases respectively, with 14 bases between them. CDR3 DNA: TGTGCCAGCAGCCAAGGTCCCGGACAGACAAATCAGCCCCAGCATTTT. This gives the protein CASSQGPGQTNQPQHF.

This clone was observed a single time. The CDR3 nucleotides are TGTGCCAGCAGGGGACAGGGGGGCAATCAGCCCCAGCATTTT. This encodes CASRGQGGNQPQHF. The chain employs TRBV6-5 and TRBJ1-5, with 11 bases that match TRBD1. Germline values: CDR1 MNHEY, CDR2 SVGAGI. J gave up 2 bases and V 6 bases, and 0 bases lay outside the gene matches. The CDR3 has 14 amino acids.